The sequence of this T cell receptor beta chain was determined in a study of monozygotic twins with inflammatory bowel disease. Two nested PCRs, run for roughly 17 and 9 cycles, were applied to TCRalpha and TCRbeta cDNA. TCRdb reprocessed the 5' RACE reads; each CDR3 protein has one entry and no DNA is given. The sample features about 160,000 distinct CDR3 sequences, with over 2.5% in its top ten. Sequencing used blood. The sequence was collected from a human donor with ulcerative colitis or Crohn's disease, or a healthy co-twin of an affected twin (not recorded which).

Here the CDR3 reads CASSLGGVSGNTIYF. This chain joins TRBV12-3 or TRBV12-4 and TRBJ1-3. The CDR3 extends over 15 amino acids.